This entry is about one T cell receptor (beta chain). The V gene's germline CDR1 is SGDLS and CDR2 YYNGEE. The V gene lost 2 bases and the J gene lost 1 base, with 6 bases spanning the gap. The CDR3 extends over 13 amino acids. The data were taken from a study of control samples from healthy donors and cancer patients. Data came from immunoSEQ multiplex PCR; TCRdb stores just in-frame clones and leaves some out. The top ten clones hold more than 1.5% of a sample with 95,000 to 100,000 clones, roughly four fifths of them seen once. The chain joins TRBV9 to TRBJ1-1; D not certain. The sequenced sample was blood. The clonotype originates from a man aged 55 to 69 in good health. For the CDR3, the DNA is TGTGCCAGCAGCGTCTCATCGAACACTGAAGCTTTCTTT. It is translated as CASSVSSNTEAFF.